The source of this TCR beta chain is a study of response to subunit inactivated influenza vaccine. TCRdb reanalysed the RT-PCR reads using MiXCR and keeps one entry per CDR3 protein. The sample yields over 450,000 distinct CDR3 sequences, 10% to 15% seen once. Note on this clonotype: The target antigen is unknown.

Whole-study findings and limits: Each seasonal influenza vaccination, the authors suggested, recruits few new T cells.

Sequencing used PBMCs from blood, obtained about 40 days after vaccination. The TCR was taken from a man between 50 and 59 years old who received an inactivated influenza vaccine.

The chain's CDR3 is CASSLGTLTPVDEQFF. The CDR3 DNA reads TGTGCCAGCAGCTTGGGGACGCTAACACCTGTGGATGAGCAGTTCTTC. The chain carries TRBV5-6 and TRBJ2-1; no definite D call. Looked up from germline, CDR1 is SGHDT and CDR2 is YYEEEE. CDR3 size: 16 residues. Trimming removed 0 bases at V and 8 bases at J, with 18 bases between.